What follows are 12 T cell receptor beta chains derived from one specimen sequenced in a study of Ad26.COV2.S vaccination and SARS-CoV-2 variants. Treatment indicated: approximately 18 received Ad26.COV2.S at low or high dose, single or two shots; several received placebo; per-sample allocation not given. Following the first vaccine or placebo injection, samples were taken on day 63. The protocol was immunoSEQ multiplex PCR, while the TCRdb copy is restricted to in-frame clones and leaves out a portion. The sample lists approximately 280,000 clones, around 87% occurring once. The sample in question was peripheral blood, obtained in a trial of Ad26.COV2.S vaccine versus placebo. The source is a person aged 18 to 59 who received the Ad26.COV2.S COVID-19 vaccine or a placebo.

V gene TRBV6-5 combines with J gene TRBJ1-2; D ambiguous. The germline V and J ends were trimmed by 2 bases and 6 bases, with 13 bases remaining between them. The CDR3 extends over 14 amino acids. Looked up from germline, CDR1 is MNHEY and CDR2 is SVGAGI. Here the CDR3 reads CASSYTVGFNGYTF. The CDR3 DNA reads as TGTGCCAGCAGTTACACGGTTGGATTCAATGGCTACACCTTC.

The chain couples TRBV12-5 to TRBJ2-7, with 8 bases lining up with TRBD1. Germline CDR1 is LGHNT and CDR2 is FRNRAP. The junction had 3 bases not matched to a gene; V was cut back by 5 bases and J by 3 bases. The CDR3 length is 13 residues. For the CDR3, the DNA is TGTGCTAGTGGTCCGACAGGGGACTACGAGCAGTACTTC. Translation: CASGPTGDYEQYF.

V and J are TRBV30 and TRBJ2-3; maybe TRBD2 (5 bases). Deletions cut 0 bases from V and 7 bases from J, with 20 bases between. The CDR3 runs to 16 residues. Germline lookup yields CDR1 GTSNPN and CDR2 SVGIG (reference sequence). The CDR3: CAWSVHVSLAGHTQYF. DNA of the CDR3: TGTGCCTGGAGTGTTCATGTTTCGCTAGCTGGGCATACGCAGTATTTT. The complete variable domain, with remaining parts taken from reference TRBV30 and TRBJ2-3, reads SQTIHQWPATLVQPVGSPLSLECTVEGTSNPNLYWYRQAAGRGLQLLFYSVGIGQISSEVPQNLSASRPQDRQFILSSKKLLLSDSGFYLCAWSVHVSLAGHTQYFGPGTRLTVL.

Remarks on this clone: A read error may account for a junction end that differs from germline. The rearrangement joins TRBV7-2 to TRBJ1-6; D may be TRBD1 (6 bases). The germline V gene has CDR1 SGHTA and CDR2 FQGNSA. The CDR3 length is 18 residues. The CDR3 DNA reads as TGTGCCAGCAGCTGGGGGGGGGCAGGGTACTCCGATAATTCACCCCTCCACTTT. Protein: CASSWGGAGYSDNSPLHF.

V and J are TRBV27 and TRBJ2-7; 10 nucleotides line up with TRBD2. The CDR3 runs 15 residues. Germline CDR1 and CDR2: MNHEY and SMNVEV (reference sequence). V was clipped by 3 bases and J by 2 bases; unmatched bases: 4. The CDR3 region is CASSFGSGGAYEQYF. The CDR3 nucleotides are TGTGCCAGCAGTTTTGGGAGCGGGGGGGCCTACGAGCAGTACTTC.

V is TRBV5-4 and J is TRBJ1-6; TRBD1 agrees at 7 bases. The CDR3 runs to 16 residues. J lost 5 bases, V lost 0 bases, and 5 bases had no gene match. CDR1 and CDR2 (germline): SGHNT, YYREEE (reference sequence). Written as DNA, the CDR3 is TGTGCCAGCAGCTTGGGGTCGGGACAGAATAATTCACCCCTCCACTTT. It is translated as CASSLGSGQNNSPLHF.

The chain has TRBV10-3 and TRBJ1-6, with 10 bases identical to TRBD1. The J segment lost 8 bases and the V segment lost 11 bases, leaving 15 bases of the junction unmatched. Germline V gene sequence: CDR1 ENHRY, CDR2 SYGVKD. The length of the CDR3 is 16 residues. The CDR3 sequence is CAVLQTGGMLDSPLHF. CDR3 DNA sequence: TGTGCCGTCCTACAGACAGGGGGCATGTTGGATTCACCCCTCCACTTT.

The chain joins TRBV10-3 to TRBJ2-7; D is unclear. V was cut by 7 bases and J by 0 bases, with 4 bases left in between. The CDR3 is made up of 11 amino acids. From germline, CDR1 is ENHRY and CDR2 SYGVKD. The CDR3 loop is CAIMSSYEQYF. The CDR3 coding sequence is TGTGCCATCATGAGCTCCTACGAGCAGTACTTC.

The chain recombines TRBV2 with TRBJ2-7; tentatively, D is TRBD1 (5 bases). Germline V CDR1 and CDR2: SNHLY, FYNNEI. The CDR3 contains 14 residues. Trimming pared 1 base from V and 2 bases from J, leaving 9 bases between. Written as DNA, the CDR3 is TGTGCCAGCAGTGAAGTCAGACAGACCTACGAGCAGTACTTC. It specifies CASSEVRQTYEQYF.

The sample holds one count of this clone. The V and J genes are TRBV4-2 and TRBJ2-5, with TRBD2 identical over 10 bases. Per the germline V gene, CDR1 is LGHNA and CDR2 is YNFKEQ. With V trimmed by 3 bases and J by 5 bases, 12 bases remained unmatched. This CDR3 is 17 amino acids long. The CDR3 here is CASSQLGPSGGQETQYF. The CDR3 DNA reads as TGTGCCAGCAGCCAGCTTGGCCCTAGCGGGGGCCAGGAGACCCAGTACTTC.

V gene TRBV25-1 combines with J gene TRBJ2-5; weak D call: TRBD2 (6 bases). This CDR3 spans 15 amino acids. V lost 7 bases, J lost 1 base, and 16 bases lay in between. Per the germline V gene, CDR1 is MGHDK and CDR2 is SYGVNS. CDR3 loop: CASTKLGGTQETQYF. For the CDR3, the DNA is TGTGCCAGCACCAAGTTGGGAGGTACCCAAGAGACCCAGTACTTC. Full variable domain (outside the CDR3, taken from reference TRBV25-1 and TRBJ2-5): EADIYQTPRYLVIGTGKKITLECSQTMGHDKMYWYQQDPGMELHLIHYSYGVNSTEKGDLSSESTVSRIRTEHFPLTLESARPSHTSQYLCASTKLGGTQETQYFGPGTRLLVL.

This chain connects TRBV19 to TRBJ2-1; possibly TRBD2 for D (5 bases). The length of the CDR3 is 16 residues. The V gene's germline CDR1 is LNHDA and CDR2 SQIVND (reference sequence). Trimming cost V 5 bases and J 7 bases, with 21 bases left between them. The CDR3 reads CASSLNLAYPYNEQFF. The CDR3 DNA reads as TGTGCCAGTAGTCTTAATTTAGCGTATCCTTATAATGAGCAGTTCTTC.